This T cell receptor beta chain emerged from a study of T cell responses to AZD1222 COVID-19 vaccine. Whole-study context: Combined were second doses at about 4 or about 12 weeks. Study outcomes and limitations: Across spike, vaccine-associated CD4 TCRs were found, dominant at 160-218 and 743-854. The donor cohort was predominantly white British with a female majority, and clonal diversity may have been underestimated. With two AZD1222 doses given, Spike-specific TCR breadth and depth both rose.

The CDR3 has 14 amino acids. Trimming took 5 bases from V and 14 from J, leaving 21 bases between them. In germline, CDR1 is SGHAT, CDR2 FQNNGV. Produced via immunoSEQ multiplex PCR; TCRdb's table is partial and in-frame only. The sample lists more than 95,000 clones, around 91% occurring once. To note about this clone: Its specificity is unknown.

V and J are TRBV11-2 and TRBJ1-4; unclear D gene. This receptor was obtained from an adult in good health. The starting material was peripheral blood, obtained on day 0 of AZD1222 vaccination. CDR3 DNA sequence: TGTGCCAGCAGCACCCTCACGCCTCCACGAAATCTGTTTTTT. This codes for CASSTLTPPRNLFF.